This T cell receptor beta chain is from a study of T cells in women clearing cervical HPV infection. All donors had a single incident cervical HPV16 infection, not prevalent. A note on this clone: Its specificity is unknown. Coverage ceases 3 residues before the CDR3 finishes, and the germline J gene fills in the end.

Germline loops: CDR1 MGHRA, CDR2 YSYEKL. V lost 4 bases and J lost 4; bases outside the gene matches: 8. The CDR3 contains 16 residues. Study-wide points: Controls had more TRBV6-7 (about 0.16%) than cases (around 0.11%).

The protocol was immunoSEQ multiplex PCR, while the TCRdb copy is restricted to in-frame clones and leaves out a portion. There are 40,000 or so clones in the sample, with about 6.8% held by the top ten. The source of this sequence is a woman aged 18-70 years with a cervical HPV16 infection that either progressed to CIN3+ or cleared (not recorded which). This chain uses TRBV4-1 with TRBJ2-1; 9 bases fit TRBD2. Sequences were obtained from blood buffy coat. The CDR3 is CASSPLLAGRYNEQFF. Incomplete CDR3 DNA: TGCGCCAGCAGCCCCCTCCTAGCGGGGAGATACAATGAG.